These 16 T cell receptor beta chains were all obtained from the same sample, sequenced in a study of blood T cells in healthy people across ages. A sample-barcoded 5' primer and a J-beta primer mix were used in a second PCR of about 6 to 11 cycles. TCRdb recomputed calls from the 5' RACE reads with MiXCR, one row per CDR3 protein. The table lists about 1.7 million distinct CDR3 sequences, 28% of them singletons. Sequencing was done on a sample of blood. Every receptor here comes from a woman under 40 in good health.

V and J are TRBV7-2 and TRBJ1-2; no definite D call. Trimming shortened V by 2 bases and J by 2 bases, and 9 bases separated the two germline ends. The germline V gene encodes CDR1 SGHTA and CDR2 FQGNSA. The CDR3 is 14 residues long. The CDR3 sequence: CASSLMLSNYGYTF. CDR3 coding DNA: TGTGCCAGCAGCTTAATGTTATCCAACTATGGCTACACCTTC.

Comments on this clonotype: Mismatch with germline at one junction end may stem from a read error. The genes are TRBV20-1 and TRBJ2-7; D possibly corresponds to TRBD1 (5 bases). In germline, CDR1 is DFQATT, CDR2 SNEGSKA (reference sequence). The CDR3 loop spans 13 amino acids. The CDR3 bases are TGCAGTGCTGGAGACAGCCCTTCCTACGAGCAGTACTTC. This gives the protein CSAGDSPSYEQYF.

This clonotype has just a few counts. Written as DNA, the CDR3 is TGCAGTGCTAGACCGGGACAGGGTCTTAACGAGCAGTACTTC. As protein: CSARPGQGLNEQYF. This chain links TRBV20-1 with TRBJ2-7, with 9 bases identical to TRBD1. The length of the CDR3 is 14 residues. Germline V gives CDR1 DFQATT, CDR2 SNEGSKA (reference sequence). Trimming cost V 2 bases and J 5 bases; bases outside gene matches: 7.

This clonotype has ten or more counts. The J gene is TRBJ2-7, the V gene TRBV5-1; TRBD1 matches 10 bases. Trimming removed 4 bases from V and 7 bases from J; junction bases left unmatched: 11. Per germline, CDR1 SGHRS and CDR2 YFSETQ. This CDR3 has 15 residues. Here the CDR3 reads CASSTSAGQGGEQYF. In nucleotides, the CDR3 is TGCGCCAGCAGCACCTCGGCCGGACAGGGGGGGGAGCAGTACTTC.

This clonotype was detected only a few times. The chain uses TRBV3-1 and TRBJ2-4; D is unresolved. V dropped 3 bases and J dropped 5 bases, with 14 bases sitting between them. The CDR3 extends over 15 amino acids. Germline V gene data show CDR1 as LGHDT and CDR2 as YNNKEL (reference sequence). The CDR3, as DNA: TGTGCCAGCAGCCACGCTCACGGACCCCAAAACATTCAGTACTTC. It is translated as CASSHAHGPQNIQYF.

This clonotype was seen many times. Germline and junction disagree at one end, which may indicate a read error. The CDR3 reads CASSLGSSTDTQYF. The CDR3 bases are TGTGCCAGCAGCCTTGGGTCGAGCACAGATACGCAGTATTTT. The chain employs TRBV5-1 and TRBJ2-3; the D is unclear. This CDR3 spans 14 amino acids. The V gene's germline CDR1 is SGHRS and CDR2 YFSETQ.

J is TRBJ1-5 and V is TRBV20-1, with 9 bases matching TRBD1. V gave up 4 bases and J gave up 6 bases; unmatched junction bases: 10. The CDR3 runs 15 residues. Germline loops: CDR1 DFQATT, CDR2 SNEGSKA (reference sequence). Written as DNA, the CDR3 is TGCAGTGCTATTGGACAGGGGATCCTTCGTCAGCCCCAGCATTTT. It yields the protein CSAIGQGILRQPQHF.

The rearrangement links TRBV29-1 to TRBJ2-5; tentatively, D is TRBD1 (6 bases). The CDR3 covers 13 residues. Deletions cut 8 bases from V and 5 bases from J, with 18 bases between. Germline lookup yields CDR1 SQVTM and CDR2 ANQGSEA. In DNA, the CDR3 is TGCAGCACCCAACCCGGGACAACGGAGACCCAGTACTTC. This translates into CSTQPGTTETQYF.

Turning to this clonotype: This could be a read error, since a much larger clone is one nucleotide away. CDR3 sequence: CSTWEGRGGEQFF. DNA for the CDR3: TGCAGTACTTGGGAGGGTCGGGGAGGTGAGCAGTTCTTC. J is TRBJ2-1 and V is TRBV20-1; TRBD2 matches at 7 bases. V was clipped by 8 bases and J by 9 bases; unmatched bases: 13. This CDR3 is built from 13 residues. Germline loops: CDR1 DFQATT, CDR2 SNEGSKA (reference sequence).

This clonotype was seen a handful of times. The chain combines TRBV5-6 with TRBJ2-5; D gene ambiguous. V lost 8 bases and J 11 bases, leaving 22 bases between the germline ends. The CDR3 length is 13 residues. Germline CDR1 and CDR2: SGHDT and YYEEEE. The CDR3 DNA is TGTGCCAGTACCGGGTCACACTACAATGAGCAGTACTTC. Amino acid sequence: CASTGSHYNEQYF.

This sequence joins TRBV2 and TRBJ2-3; no firm D call. Germline values: CDR1 SNHLY, CDR2 FYNNEI. Trimming shortened V by 3 bases and J by 4 bases, and 11 bases separated the two germline ends. This CDR3 has 14 residues. The CDR3 DNA reads TGTGCCAGCAGTGAGGGCGGTGGTGCAGATACGCAGTATTTT. This encodes CASSEGGGADTQYF. The whole variable domain, remainder taken from reference TRBV2 and TRBJ2-3, is EPEVTQTPSHQVTQMGQEVILRCVPISNHLYFYWYRQILGQKVEFLVSFYNNEISEKSEIFDDQFSVERPDGSNFTLKIRSTKLEDSAMYFCASSEGGGADTQYFGPGTRLTVL.

In this sample, this clonotype turned up a few times. The CDR3 here is CASSDRLVAGGVYNEQFF. DNA for the CDR3: TGTGCCAGCAGTGACCGCCTTGTGGCGGGGGGTGTTTACAATGAGCAGTTCTTC. V gene TRBV27 combines with J gene TRBJ2-1; 8 nucleotides line up with TRBD2. CDR1 is MNHEY and CDR2 is SMNVEV in the germline V gene (reference sequence). V trimming: 5 bases; J trimming: 4 bases; junction bases outside the gene matches: 16. This CDR3 spans 18 amino acids.

Ten or more counts support this clonotype. The rearrangement uses TRBV27 and TRBJ2-7; TRBD2 aligns across 9 bases. Per germline, CDR1 MNHEY and CDR2 SMNVEV (reference sequence). With V trimmed by 7 bases and J by 2 bases, 3 bases remained unmatched. CDR3 length equals 13 residues. CDR3 region: CASKTSGTYEQYF. CDR3 sequence (DNA): TGTGCCAGCAAGACTAGCGGAACCTACGAGCAGTACTTC.

This clonotype was seen a single time. V gene TRBV7-3 combines with J gene TRBJ2-3; no definite D call. The CDR3 covers 14 residues. Germline V gene sequence: CDR1 SGHTA, CDR2 FQGTGA. V lost 4 bases, J lost 4 bases, and 12 bases lay in between. CDR3 nucleotide sequence: TGTGCCAGCAGCTACTCCGGCCAGGCAGATACGCAGTATTTT. This codes for CASSYSGQADTQYF.

CDR3 in amino acids: CASGLSQTEAFF. CDR3 sequence (DNA): TGTGCTAGTGGTTTAAGCCAGACTGAAGCTTTCTTT. The chain carries TRBV12-5 and TRBJ1-1; no definite D call. Trimming removed 3 bases from V and 5 bases from J, with 7 bases in between. The CDR3 sequence is 12 residues long. The germline V gene encodes CDR1 LGHNT and CDR2 FRNRAP. The whole variable domain, remainder taken from reference TRBV12-5 and TRBJ1-1, is DARVTQTPRHKVTEMGQEVTMRCQPILGHNTVFWYRQTMMQGLELLAYFRNRAPLDDSGMPKDRFSAEMPDATLATLKIQPSEPRDSAVYFCASGLSQTEAFFGQGTRLTVV.

This clonotype showed up many times. CDR3 coding DNA: TGCAGCGTTCAGGTGGGCTCCTCCTACAATGAGCAGTTCTTC. As protein: CSVQVGSSYNEQFF. V gene TRBV29-1 combines with J gene TRBJ2-1, with no clear D. The V gene's germline CDR1 is SQVTM and CDR2 ANQGSEA. This CDR3 is 14 amino acids long. V gave up 5 bases and J gave up 0 bases, with 11 bases separating them.